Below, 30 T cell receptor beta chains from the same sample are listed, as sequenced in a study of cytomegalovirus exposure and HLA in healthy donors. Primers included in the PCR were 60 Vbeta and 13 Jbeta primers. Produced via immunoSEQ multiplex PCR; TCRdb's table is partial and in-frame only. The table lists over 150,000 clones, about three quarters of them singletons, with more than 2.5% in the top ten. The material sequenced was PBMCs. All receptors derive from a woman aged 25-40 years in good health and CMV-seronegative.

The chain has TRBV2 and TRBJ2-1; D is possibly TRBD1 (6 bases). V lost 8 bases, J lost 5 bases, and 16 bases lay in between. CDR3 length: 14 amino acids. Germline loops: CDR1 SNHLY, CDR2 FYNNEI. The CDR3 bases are TGTGCCAGCTTACGACAGGTACGGAACAATGAGCAGTTCTTC. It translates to CASLRQVRNNEQFF.

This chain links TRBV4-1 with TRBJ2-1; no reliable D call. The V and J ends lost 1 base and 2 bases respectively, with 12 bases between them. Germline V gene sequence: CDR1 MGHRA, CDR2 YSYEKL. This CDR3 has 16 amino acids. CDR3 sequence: CASSQGPGYTYNEQFF. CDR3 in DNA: TGCGCCAGCAGCCAAGGACCCGGGTACACCTACAATGAGCAGTTCTTC.

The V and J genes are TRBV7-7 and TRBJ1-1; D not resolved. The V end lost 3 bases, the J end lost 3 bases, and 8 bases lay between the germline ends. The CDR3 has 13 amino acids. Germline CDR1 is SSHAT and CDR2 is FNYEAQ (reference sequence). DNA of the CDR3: TGTGCCAGCAGCTTGGGAGAGGACACTGAAGCTTTCTTT. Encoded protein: CASSLGEDTEAFF.

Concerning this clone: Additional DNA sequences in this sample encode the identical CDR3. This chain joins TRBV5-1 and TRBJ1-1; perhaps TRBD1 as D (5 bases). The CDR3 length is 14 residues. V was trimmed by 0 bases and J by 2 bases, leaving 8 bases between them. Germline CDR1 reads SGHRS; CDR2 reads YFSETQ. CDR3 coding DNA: TGCGCCAGCAGCTTGGTAACAGGTAACACTGAAGCTTTCTTT. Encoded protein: CASSLVTGNTEAFF.

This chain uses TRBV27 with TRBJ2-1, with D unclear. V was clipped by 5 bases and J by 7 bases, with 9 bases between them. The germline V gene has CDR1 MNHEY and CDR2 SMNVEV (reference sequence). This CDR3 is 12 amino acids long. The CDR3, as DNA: TGTGCCAGCAGTAAAACGGAGAATGAGCAGTTCTTC. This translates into CASSKTENEQFF.

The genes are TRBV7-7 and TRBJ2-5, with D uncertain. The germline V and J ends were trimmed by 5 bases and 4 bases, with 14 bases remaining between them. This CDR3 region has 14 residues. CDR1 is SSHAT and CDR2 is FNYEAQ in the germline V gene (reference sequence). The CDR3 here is CASSAVDMGETQYF. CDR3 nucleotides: TGTGCCAGCAGCGCCGTTGACATGGGAGAGACCCAGTACTTC.

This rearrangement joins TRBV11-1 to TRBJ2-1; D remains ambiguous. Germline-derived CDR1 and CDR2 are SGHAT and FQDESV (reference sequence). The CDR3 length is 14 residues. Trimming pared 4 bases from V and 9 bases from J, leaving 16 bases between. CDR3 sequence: CASSSLSPYAEQFF. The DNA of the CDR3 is TGTGCCAGCAGCTCCCTATCGCCTTATGCTGAGCAGTTCTTC.

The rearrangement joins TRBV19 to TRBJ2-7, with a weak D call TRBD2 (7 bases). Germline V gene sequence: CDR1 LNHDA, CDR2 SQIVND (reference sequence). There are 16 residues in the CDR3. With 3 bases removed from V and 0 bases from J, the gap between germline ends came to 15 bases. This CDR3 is CASSIRGGPISYEQYF. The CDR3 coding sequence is TGTGCCAGTAGTATTAGGGGGGGGCCAATCTCCTACGAGCAGTACTTC. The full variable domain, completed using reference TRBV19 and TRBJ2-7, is DGGITQSPKYLFRKEGQNVTLSCEQNLNHDAMYWYRQDPGQGLRLIYYSQIVNDFQKGDIAEGYSVSREKKESFPLTVTSAQKNPTAFYLCASSIRGGPISYEQYFGPGTRLTVT.

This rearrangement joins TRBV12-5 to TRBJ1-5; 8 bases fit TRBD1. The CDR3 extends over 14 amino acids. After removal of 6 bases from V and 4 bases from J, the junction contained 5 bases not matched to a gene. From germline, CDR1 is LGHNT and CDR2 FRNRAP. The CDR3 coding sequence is TGTGCTAGTGGCCGCAGACAGGGGAATCAGCCCCAGCATTTT. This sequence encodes CASGRRQGNQPQHF. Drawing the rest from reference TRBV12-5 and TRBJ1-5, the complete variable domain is DARVTQTPRHKVTEMGQEVTMRCQPILGHNTVFWYRQTMMQGLELLAYFRNRAPLDDSGMPKDRFSAEMPDATLATLKIQPSEPRDSAVYFCASGRRQGNQPQHFGDGTRLSIL.

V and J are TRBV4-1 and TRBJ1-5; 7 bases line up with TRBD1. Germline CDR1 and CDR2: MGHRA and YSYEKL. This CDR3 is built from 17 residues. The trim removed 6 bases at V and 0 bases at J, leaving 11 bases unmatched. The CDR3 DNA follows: TGCGCCAGCAGTTCAGGGGGTTTCTTGGGTAGCAATCAGCCCCAGCATTTT. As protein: CASSSGGFLGSNQPQHF.

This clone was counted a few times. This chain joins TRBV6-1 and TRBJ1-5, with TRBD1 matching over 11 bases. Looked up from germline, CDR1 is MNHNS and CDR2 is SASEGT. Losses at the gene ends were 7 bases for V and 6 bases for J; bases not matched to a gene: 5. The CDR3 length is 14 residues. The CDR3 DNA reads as TGTGCCAGCAAAACCGGGACAGGGGGTCAGCCCCAGCATTTT. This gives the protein CASKTGTGGQPQHF.

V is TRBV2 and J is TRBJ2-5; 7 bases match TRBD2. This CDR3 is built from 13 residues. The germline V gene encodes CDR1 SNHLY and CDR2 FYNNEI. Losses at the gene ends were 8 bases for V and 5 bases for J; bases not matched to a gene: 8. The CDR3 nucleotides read TGTGCCAGCTCAAGGACTAGACGTGAGACCCAGTACTTC. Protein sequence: CASSRTRRETQYF.

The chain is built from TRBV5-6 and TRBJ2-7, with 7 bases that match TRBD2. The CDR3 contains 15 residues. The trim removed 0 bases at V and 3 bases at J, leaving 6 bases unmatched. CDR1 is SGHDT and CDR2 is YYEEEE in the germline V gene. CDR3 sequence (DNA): TGTGCCAGCAGCTTGGTGCTAGCGGAGGACTACGAGCAGTACTTC. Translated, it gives CASSLVLAEDYEQYF.

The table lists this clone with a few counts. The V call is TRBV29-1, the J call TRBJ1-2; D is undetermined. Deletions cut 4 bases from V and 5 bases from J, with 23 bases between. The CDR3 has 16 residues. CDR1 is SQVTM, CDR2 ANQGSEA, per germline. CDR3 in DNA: TGCAGCGTTGCGCCCCGAGGGAGCCTCACGGGGTATGGCTACACCTTC. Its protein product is CSVAPRGSLTGYGYTF.

The CDR3 region has the DNA TGTGCCAGCAGTGACAGGAAGACCTACGAGCAGTACTTC. It codes for CASSDRKTYEQYF. The chain couples TRBV6-1 to TRBJ2-7; no firm D call. This CDR3 has 13 residues. V lost 3 bases and J 2 bases, leaving 8 bases between the germline ends. In germline, CDR1 is MNHNS, CDR2 SASEGT.

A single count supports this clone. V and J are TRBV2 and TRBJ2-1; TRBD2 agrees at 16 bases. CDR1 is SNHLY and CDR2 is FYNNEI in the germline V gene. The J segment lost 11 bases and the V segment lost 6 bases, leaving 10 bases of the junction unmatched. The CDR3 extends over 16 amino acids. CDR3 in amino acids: CASRGLAGGPILQQFF. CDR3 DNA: TGTGCCAGCAGGGGACTAGCGGGAGGGCCCATCCTCCAGCAGTTCTTC.

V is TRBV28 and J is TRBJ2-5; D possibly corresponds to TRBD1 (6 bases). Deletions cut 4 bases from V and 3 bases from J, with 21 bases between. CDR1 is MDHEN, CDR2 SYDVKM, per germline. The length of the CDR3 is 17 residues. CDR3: CASSSPTTSQGKETQYF. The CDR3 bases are TGTGCCAGCAGTTCTCCCACTACCTCTCAGGGGAAAGAGACCCAGTACTTC. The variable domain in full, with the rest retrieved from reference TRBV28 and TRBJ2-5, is DVKVTQSSRYLVKRTGEKVFLECVQDMDHENMFWYRQDPGLGLRLIYFSYDVKMKEKGDIPEGYSVSREKKERFSLILESASTNQTSMYLCASSSPTTSQGKETQYFGPGTRLLVL.

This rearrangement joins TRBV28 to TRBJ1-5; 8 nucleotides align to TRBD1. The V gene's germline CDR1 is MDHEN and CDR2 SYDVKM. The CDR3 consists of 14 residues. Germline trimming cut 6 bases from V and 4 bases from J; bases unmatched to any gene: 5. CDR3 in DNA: TGTGCCAGCAGACCGGGGACAGGTAATCAGCCCCAGCATTTT. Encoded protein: CASRPGTGNQPQHF.

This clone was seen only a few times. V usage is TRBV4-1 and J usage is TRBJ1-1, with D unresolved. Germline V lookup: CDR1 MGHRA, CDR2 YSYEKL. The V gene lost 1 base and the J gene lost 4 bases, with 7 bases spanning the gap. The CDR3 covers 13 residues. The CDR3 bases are TGCGCCAGCAGCCAAGCTCAGATCACTGAAGCTTTCTTT. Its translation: CASSQAQITEAFF.

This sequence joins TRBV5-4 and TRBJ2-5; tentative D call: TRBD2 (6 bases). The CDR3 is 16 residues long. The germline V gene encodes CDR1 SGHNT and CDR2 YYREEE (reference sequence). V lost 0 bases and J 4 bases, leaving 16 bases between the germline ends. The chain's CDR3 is CASSLGGVALRETQYF. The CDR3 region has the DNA TGTGCCAGCAGCTTGGGGGGGGTCGCCCTCCGAGAGACCCAGTACTTC.

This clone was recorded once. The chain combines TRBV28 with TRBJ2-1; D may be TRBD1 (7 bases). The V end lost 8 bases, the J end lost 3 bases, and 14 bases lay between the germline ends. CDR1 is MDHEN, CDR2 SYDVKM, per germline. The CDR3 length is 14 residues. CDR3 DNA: TGTGCCAGCTTTCCAGGGGGGAGCTACAATGAGCAGTTCTTC. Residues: CASFPGGSYNEQFF.

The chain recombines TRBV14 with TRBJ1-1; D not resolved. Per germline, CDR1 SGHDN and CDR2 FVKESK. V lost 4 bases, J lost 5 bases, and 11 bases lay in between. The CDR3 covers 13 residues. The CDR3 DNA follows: TGTGCCAGCAGCCCATACCCAACTACTGAAGCTTTCTTT. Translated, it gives CASSPYPTTEAFF.

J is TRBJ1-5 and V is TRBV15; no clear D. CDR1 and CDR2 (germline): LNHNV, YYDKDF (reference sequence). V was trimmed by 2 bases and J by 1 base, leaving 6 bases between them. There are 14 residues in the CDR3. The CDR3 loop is CATSRLGSNQPQHF. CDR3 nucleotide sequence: TGTGCCACCAGCAGACTCGGGAGCAATCAGCCCCAGCATTTT.

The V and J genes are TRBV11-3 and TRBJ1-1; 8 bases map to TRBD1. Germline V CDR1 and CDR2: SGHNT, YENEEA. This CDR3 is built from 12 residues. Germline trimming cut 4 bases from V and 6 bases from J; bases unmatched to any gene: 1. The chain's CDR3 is CASSYRGAEAFF. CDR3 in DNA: TGTGCCAGCAGCTACAGGGGGGCTGAAGCTTTCTTT.

The CDR3 DNA is TGTGCCAGCAGCGTTAGCGTGGACCCAGGGGAATGGCCCCAGCATTTT. It translates to CASSVSVDPGEWPQHF. The rearrangement links TRBV9 to TRBJ1-5, with D possibly matching TRBD1 (6 bases). This CDR3 contains 16 residues. The V and J ends lost 2 bases and 9 bases respectively, with 21 bases between them. Germline CDR1 is SGDLS and CDR2 is YYNGEE.

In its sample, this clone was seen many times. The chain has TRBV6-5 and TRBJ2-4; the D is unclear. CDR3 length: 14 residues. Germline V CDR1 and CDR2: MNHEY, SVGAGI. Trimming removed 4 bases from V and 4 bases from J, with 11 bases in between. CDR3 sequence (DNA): TGTGCCAGCAGTTTCGCTAACGAAAAAAACATTCAGTACTTC. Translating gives CASSFANEKNIQYF.

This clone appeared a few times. CDR3 protein: CSVEGGRNVATDTQYF. Here the CDR3 DNA reads TGCAGCGTTGAAGGGGGCAGAAACGTTGCCACAGATACGCAGTATTTT. This chain joins TRBV29-1 and TRBJ2-3; TRBD1 might be the D (5 bases). CDR1 SQVTM and CDR2 ANQGSEA come from the germline V gene. Trimming cost V 1 base and J 2 bases, with 16 bases left between them. This CDR3 spans 16 amino acids.

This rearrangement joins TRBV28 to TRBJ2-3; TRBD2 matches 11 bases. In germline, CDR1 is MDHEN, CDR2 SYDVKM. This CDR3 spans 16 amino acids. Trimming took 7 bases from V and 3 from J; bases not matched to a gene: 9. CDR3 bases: TGTGCCAGCACCGTAACACTAGCGGGAGCGACAGATACGCAGTATTTT. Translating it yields CASTVTLAGATDTQYF.

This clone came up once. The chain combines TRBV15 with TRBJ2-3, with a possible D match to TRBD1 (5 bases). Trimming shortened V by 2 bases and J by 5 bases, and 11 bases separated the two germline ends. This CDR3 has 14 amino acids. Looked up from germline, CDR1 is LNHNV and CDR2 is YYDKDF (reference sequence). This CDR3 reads CATSRQGNGDTQYF. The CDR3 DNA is TGTGCCACCAGCAGACAGGGAAACGGAGATACGCAGTATTTT.

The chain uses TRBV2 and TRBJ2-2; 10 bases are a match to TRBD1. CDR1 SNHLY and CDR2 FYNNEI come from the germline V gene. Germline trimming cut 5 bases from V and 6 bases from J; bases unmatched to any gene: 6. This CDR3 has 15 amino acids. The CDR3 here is CASSWGQGRAGELFF. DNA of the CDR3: TGTGCCAGCAGTTGGGGACAGGGGAGGGCCGGGGAGCTGTTTTTT.